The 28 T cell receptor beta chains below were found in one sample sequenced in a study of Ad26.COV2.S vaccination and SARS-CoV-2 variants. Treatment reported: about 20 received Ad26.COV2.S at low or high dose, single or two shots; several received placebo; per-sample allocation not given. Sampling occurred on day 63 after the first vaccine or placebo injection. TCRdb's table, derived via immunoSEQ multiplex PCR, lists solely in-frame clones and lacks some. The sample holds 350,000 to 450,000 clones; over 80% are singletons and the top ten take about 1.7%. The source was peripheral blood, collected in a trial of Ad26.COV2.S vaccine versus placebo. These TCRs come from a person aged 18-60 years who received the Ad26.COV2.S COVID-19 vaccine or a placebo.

As DNA, the CDR3 is TGTGCCAGCAGCTTAGGGCGGAACTACGAGCAGTACTTC. Protein sequence: CASSLGRNYEQYF. This rearrangement joins TRBV11-2 to TRBJ2-7, with D uncertain. From germline, CDR1 is SGHAT and CDR2 FQNNGV. The CDR3 totals 13 residues. Trimming left V 1 base short and J 3 bases short, with 7 bases between. Full variable domain (outside the CDR3, taken from reference TRBV11-2 and TRBJ2-7): EAGVAQSPRYKIIEKRQSVAFWCNPISGHATLYWYQQILGQGPKLLIQFQNNGVVDDSQLPKDRFSAERLKGVDSTLKIQPAKLEDSAVYLCASSLGRNYEQYFGPGTRLTVT.

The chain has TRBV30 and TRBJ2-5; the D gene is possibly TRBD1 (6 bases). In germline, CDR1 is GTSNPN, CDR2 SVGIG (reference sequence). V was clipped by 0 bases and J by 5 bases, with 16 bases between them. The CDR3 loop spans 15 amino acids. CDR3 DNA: TGTGCCTGGAGTGTACGGGCAGGGGTGCGCGAGACCCAGTACTTC. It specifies CAWSVRAGVRETQYF.

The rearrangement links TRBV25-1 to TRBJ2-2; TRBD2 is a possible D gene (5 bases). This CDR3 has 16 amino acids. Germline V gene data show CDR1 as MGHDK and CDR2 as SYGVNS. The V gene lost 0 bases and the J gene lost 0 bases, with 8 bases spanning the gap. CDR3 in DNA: TGTGCCAGCAGTGAATACCCGGGGTCGAACACCGGGGAGCTGTTTTTT. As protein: CASSEYPGSNTGELFF. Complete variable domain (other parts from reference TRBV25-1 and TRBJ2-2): EADIYQTPRYLVIGTGKKITLECSQTMGHDKMYWYQQDPGMELHLIHYSYGVNSTEKGDLSSESTVSRIRTEHFPLTLESARPSHTSQYLCASSEYPGSNTGELFFGEGSRLTVL.

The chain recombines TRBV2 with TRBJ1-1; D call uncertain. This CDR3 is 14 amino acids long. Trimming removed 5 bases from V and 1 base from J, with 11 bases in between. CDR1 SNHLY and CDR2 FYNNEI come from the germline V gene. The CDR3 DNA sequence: TGTGCCAGCAGTCAGGCGTTGAGGAACACTGAAGCTTTCTTT. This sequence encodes CASSQALRNTEAFF.

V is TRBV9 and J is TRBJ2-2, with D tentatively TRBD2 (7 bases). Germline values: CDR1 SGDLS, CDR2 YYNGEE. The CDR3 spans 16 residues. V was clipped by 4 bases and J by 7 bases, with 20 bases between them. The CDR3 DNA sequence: TGTGCCAGCAGCCCACTCCCGGGGGGCCCCGGCGGGGAGCTGTTTTTT. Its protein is CASSPLPGGPGGELFF.

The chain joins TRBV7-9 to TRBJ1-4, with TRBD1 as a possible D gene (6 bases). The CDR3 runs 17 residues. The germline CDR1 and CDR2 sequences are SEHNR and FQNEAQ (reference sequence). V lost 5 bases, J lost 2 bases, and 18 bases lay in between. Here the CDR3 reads CASSPGEGETTNEKLFF. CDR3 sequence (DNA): TGTGCCAGCAGCCCCGGGGAGGGGGAAACGACTAATGAAAAACTGTTTTTT.

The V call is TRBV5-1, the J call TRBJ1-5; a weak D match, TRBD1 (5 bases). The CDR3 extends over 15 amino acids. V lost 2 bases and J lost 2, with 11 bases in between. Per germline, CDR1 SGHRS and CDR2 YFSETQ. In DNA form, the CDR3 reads TGCGCCAGCAGCTTCGACGGGGCTGGCAATCAGCCCCAGCATTTT. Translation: CASSFDGAGNQPQHF.

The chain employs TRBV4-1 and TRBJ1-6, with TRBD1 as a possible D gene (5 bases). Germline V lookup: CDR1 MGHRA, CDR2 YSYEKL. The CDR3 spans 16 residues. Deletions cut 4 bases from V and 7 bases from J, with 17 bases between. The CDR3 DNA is TGCGCCAGCAGCCCCTGGGCCCTAGGGGAGAATTCACCCCTCCACTTT. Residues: CASSPWALGENSPLHF.

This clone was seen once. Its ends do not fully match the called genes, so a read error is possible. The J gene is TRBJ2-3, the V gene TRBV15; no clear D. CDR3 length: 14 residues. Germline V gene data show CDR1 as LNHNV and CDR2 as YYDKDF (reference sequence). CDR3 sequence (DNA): TGTGCCACCAGCAGAGATGGGTGGGCAGACACGCAGTATTTT. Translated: CATSRDGWADTQYF. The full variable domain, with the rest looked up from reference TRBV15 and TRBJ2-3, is DAMVIQNPRYQVTQFGKPVTLSCSQTLNHNVMYWYQQKSSQAPKLLFHYYDKDFNNEADTPDNFQSRRPNTSFCFLDIRSPGLGDTAMYLCATSRDGWADTQYFGPGTRLTVL.

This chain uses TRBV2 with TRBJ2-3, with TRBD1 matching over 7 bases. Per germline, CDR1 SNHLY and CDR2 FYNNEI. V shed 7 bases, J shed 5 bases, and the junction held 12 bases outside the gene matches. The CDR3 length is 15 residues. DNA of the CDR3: TGTGCCAGCAACCCGCAGGGGGTCCGCTTAGATACGCAGTATTTT. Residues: CASNPQGVRLDTQYF.

CDR3 nucleotides: TGTGCCAGCAGTAAAAGACAGGGGGAAAACGAGCAGTACTTC. Translating it yields CASSKRQGENEQYF. V gene TRBV7-2 combines with J gene TRBJ2-7; 9 bases agree with TRBD1. CDR1 is SGHTA and CDR2 is FQGNSA in the germline V gene. The CDR3 consists of 14 residues. V was pared by 6 bases and J by 5 bases, with 8 bases of the junction left unmatched.

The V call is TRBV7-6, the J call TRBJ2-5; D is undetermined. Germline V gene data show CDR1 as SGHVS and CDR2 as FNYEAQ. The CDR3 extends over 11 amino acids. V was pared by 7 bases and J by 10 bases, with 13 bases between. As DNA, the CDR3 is TGTGCCAGCACCCCCGTCTTGAACCAGTACTTC. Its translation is CASTPVLNQYF.

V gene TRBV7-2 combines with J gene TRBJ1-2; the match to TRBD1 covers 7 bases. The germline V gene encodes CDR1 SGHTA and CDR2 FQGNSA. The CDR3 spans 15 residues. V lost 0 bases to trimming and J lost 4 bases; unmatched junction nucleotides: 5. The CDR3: CASSLALQGTYGYTF. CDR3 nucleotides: TGTGCCAGCAGCTTAGCGCTACAGGGGACCTATGGCTACACCTTC.

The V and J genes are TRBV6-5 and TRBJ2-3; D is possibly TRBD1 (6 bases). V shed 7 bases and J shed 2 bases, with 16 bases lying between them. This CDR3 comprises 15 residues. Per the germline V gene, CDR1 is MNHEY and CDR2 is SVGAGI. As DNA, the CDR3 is TGTGCCAGCATTAAAATCGGACAGTACACAGATACGCAGTATTTT. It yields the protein CASIKIGQYTDTQYF.

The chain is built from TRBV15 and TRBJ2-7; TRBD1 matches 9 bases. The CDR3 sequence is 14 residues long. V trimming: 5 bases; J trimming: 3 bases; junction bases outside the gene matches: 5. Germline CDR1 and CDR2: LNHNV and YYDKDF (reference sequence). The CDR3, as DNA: TGTGCCACCAGCCAACCGGGACAGGGCTACGAGCAGTACTTC. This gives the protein CATSQPGQGYEQYF.

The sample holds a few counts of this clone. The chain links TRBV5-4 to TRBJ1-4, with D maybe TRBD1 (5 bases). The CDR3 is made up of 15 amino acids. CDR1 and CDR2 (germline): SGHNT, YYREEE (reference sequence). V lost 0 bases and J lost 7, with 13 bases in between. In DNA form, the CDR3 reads TGTGCCAGCAGCTTGGCGGCAGGGAAGGGTGAAAAACTGTTTTTT. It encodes CASSLAAGKGEKLFF.

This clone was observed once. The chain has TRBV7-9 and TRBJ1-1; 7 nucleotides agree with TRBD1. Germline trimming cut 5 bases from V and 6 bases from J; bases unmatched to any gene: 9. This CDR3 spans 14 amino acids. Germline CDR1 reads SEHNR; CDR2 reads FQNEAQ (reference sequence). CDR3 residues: CASSPIGGGSEAFF. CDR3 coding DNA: TGTGCCAGCAGCCCTATAGGGGGCGGGTCTGAAGCTTTCTTT. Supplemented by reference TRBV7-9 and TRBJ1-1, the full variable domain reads DTGVSQNPRHKITKRGQNVTFRCDPISEHNRLYWYRQTLGQGPEFLTYFQNEAQLEKSRLLSDRFSAERPKGSFSTLEIQRTEQGDSAMYLCASSPIGGGSEAFFGQGTRLTVV.

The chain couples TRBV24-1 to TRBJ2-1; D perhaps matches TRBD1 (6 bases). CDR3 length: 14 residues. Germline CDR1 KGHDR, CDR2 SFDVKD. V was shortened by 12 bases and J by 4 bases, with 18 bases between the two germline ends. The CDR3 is CAVSTGILYNEQFF. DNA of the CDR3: TGTGCCGTATCCACAGGGATCCTATACAATGAGCAGTTCTTC.

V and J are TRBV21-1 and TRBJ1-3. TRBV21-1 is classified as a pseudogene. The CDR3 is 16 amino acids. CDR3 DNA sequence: TGTGCCAGCAGCAAAGAAGTGGGGGGGGCCAGAAACACCATATATTTT. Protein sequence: CASSKEVGGARNTIYF.

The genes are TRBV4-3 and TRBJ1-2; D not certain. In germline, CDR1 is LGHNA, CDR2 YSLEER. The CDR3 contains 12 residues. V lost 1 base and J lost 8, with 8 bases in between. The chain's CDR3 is CASSQAPGGYTF. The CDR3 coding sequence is TGCGCCAGCAGCCAAGCACCAGGAGGCTACACCTTC.

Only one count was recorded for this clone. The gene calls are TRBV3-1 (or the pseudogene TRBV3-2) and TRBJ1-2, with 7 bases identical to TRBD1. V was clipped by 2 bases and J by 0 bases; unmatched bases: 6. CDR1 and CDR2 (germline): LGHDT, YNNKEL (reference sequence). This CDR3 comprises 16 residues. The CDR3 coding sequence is TGTGCCAGCAGCCAACGGGGACAGAGAGCTAACTATGGCTACACCTTC. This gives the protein CASSQRGQRANYGYTF.

CDR3 sequence: CASSSGGVANEKLFF. CDR3 nucleotides: TGTGCCAGCAGCTCCGGTGGGGTAGCTAATGAAAAACTGTTTTTT. The chain employs TRBV5-4 and TRBJ1-4; D unresolved. Trimming stripped 3 bases from V and 3 bases from J, with 12 bases between. The V gene's germline CDR1 is SGHNT and CDR2 YYREEE (reference sequence). The CDR3 runs 15 residues.

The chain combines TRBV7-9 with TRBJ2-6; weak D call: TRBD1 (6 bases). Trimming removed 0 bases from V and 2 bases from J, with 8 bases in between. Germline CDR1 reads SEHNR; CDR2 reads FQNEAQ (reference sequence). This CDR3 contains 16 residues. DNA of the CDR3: TGTGCCAGCAGCTTAGCTCAGGGGACTGGGGCCAACGTCCTGACTTTC. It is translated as CASSLAQGTGANVLTF.

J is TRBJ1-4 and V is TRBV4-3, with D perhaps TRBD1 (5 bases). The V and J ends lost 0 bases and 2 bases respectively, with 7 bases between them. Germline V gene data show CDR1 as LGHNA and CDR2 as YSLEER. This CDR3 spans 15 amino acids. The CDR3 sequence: CASSQEGGTNEKLFF. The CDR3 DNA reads TGCGCCAGCAGCCAAGAGGGGGGGACTAATGAAAAACTGTTTTTT.

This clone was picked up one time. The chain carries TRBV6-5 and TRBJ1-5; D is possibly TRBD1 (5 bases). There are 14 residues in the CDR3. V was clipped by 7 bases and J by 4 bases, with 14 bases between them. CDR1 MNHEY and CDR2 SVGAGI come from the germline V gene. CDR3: CASTLDGGNQPQHF. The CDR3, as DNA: TGTGCCAGCACCCTAGACGGGGGTAATCAGCCCCAGCATTTT.

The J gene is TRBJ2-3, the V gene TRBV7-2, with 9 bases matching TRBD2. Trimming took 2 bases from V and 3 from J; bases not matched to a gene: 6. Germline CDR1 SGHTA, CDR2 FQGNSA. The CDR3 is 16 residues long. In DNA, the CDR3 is TGTGCCAGCAGCTTAAGGCGGGGGGGCAAGACAGATACGCAGTATTTT. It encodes CASSLRRGGKTDTQYF.

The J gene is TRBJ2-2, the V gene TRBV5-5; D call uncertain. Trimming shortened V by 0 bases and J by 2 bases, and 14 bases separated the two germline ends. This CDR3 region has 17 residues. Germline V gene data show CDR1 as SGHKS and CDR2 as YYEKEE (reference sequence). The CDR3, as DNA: TGTGCCAGCAGCTTGGGGGTGTTCCTAGGCAACACCGGGGAGCTGTTTTTT. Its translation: CASSLGVFLGNTGELFF. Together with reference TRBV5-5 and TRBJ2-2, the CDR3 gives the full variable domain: DAGVTQSPTHLIKTRGQQVTLRCSPISGHKSVSWYQQVLGQGPQFIFQYYEKEERGRGNFPDRFSARQFPNYSSELNVNALLLGDSALYLCASSLGVFLGNTGELFFGEGSRLTVL.

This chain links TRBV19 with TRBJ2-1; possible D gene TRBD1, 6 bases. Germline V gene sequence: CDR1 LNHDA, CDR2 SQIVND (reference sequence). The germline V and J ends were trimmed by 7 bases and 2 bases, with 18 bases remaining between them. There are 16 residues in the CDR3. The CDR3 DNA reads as TGTGCCAGTACTCCAGGGGACGGAGATACCTACAATGAGCAGTTCTTC. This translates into CASTPGDGDTYNEQFF.